This T cell receptor (beta chain) was sequenced for a study of post-analysis software for immune sequencing data (dated by TCRdb to 2014 to 2015). Regarding the study in general: The recorded disease courses included relapsing-remitting, secondary progressive and progressive-relapsing multiple sclerosis, and some patients had no subtype annotation. The patient repertoires were set against about 12 previously published healthy control repertoires from donors whose ages ranged from about 6 to 25 years. A subset of samples was prepared in parallel using single-end sample barcoding, then pooled and co-amplified after Illumina adapter ligation. What the study reported, not specific to this receptor: Significantly higher frequencies in patients than in controls were found for about five TRBV segments, including TRBV5-6, TRBV5-1 and TRBV20-1. The multiple sclerosis patient group was slightly younger than the control group. When samples were clustered directly using the F measure, samples prepared in the same batch co-clustered strongly, which prompted a batch-effect correction. Compared with controls, multiple sclerosis patients had significantly lower normalized Chao1 diversity, a finding suggesting substantial peripheral T-cell clonal expansion.

Spanning cysteine to phenylalanine, the CDR3 consists of 13 amino acids. Here the CDR3 DNA is all that survives: 39 bases in frame from base 1. V was cut back by 2 bases and J by 7 bases, leaving a gap of 11 bases between them. CDR1 SGHVS and CDR2 FQNEAQ are derived from the germline V gene. Library preparation used PCR. Sequencing instrument: Illumina HiSeq 2500. Unique molecular identifiers were incorporated into TCR beta cDNA libraries to reduce PCR and sequencing biases. Roughly 500,000 cDNA molecules were obtained per 1 to 10 million input T cells, so each molecule approximated one T cell. The patient libraries were prepared and sequenced using the same protocol as the earlier healthy control dataset. Samples belonging to the same batch were prepared together, multiplexed and sequenced on a shared HiSeq lane. Per the original workflow: Raw barcoded reads were processed with MIGEC, discarding single-read molecular identifier groups before consensus assembly and CDR3 extraction. Clonotype tables were post-analysed with VDJtools, and diversity was normalized by down-sampling all datasets to the smallest sample size. Repertoire overlap clustering matched CDR3 amino acid but not nucleotide sequences to correct batch-related cross-sample contamination. TCRdb itself trimmed the public reads at Q25 with fastp, ran MiXCR and retained productive beta chains. CDR3 protein duplicates are merged, each entry listing the most common genes and DNA. These V and J calls derive from TCRdb rather than the authors' analysis. For this sample the table gives about 200,000 distinct CDR3 sequences, of which about 30% were detected only once. 3% to 3.5% of the sample is taken by the ten largest.

On this clonotype: The clone's antigen remains unknown. No base quality values were provided; no much bigger clone lies one nucleotide off.

To demonstrate the VDJtools post-analysis software, TCR beta repertoires were profiled from the peripheral blood of more than 10 young patients with multiple sclerosis. The multiple sclerosis patients were children and adolescents ranging in age from about 6 to 16 years. This clonotype was sampled from a girl between 2 and 17 years old with multiple sclerosis. Specimen: blood. The sequence links TRBV7-8 to TRBJ1-1; no D segment can be confidently identified. The CDR3 protein sequence reads: CASSLTDMGEAFF. In nucleotides, the sequence is TGTGCCAGCAGCTTAACGGATATGGGTGAAGCTTTCTTT.